The 3 T cell receptor beta chains below come from one sample, sequenced in a study of regulatory T cells in long-lasting Graves disease. Time point defined: persistent/refractory GD, antithyroid drugs over 5 years with positive TRAb. Isolated PBMC RNA provided the starting material for the TCR library. iRepertoire HTBI primers and Arm-PCR of CDR3 regions built TCR beta libraries. MiXCR was run by TCRdb on the multiplex PCR reads, yielding one entry per CDR3 protein. The sample has under 350,000 distinct CDR3 sequences, around 21% seen once. This material consisted of peripheral blood mononuclear cells (PBMCs), taken when the disease was refractory, from a patient treated with antithyroid drugs. These receptors were collected from a female donor with Graves disease.

This clonotype was counted only a few times. This CDR3 reads CASSHPSYEQYF. The CDR3, as DNA: TGTGCCAGCAGTCATCCTAGCTACGAGCAGTACTTC. This chain joins TRBV6-1 and TRBJ2-7, with D hard to call. V dropped 5 bases and J dropped 3 bases, with 8 bases sitting between them. The CDR3 totals 12 residues. CDR1 is MNHNS and CDR2 is SASEGT in the germline V gene.

The V call is TRBV12-5, the J call TRBJ1-1; no clear D gene. V was cut by 5 bases and J by 1 base, with 14 bases left in between. Germline loops: CDR1 LGHNT, CDR2 FRNRAP. The length of the CDR3 is 15 residues. CDR3 in amino acids: CASGRSGLGNTEAFF. The CDR3 DNA reads TGTGCTAGTGGTAGGTCGGGCCTCGGGAACACTGAAGCTTTCTTT.

This clonotype was counted only a few times. The chain has TRBV4-3 and TRBJ2-7; D unclear. Germline CDR1 LGHNA, CDR2 YSLEER. V lost 0 bases, J lost 0 bases, and 9 bases lay in between. The CDR3 has 15 amino acids. The chain's CDR3 is CASSQEVAFSYEQYF. CDR3 coding DNA: TGCGCCAGCAGCCAAGAGGTGGCGTTCTCCTACGAGCAGTACTTC.